The 5 T cell receptor beta chains below were found in one sample sequenced in a study of regulatory T cells in long-lasting Graves disease. As to time point: persistent/refractory GD, antithyroid drugs over 5 years with positive TRAb. There was RNA extracted from PBMCs, and the TCR library was made from it. CDR3-region Arm-PCR and iRepertoire HTBI primers produced the TCR beta libraries. MiXCR, applied by TCRdb to the multiplex PCR reads, yields one record per CDR3 protein. Here the sample spans approximately 400,000 distinct CDR3 sequences, roughly 25% being singletons. The sequencing here drew on peripheral blood mononuclear cells (PBMCs), taken when the disease was refractory, from a patient treated with antithyroid drugs. The receptors come from a middle-aged woman with Graves disease.

This clonotype was picked up many times. The rearrangement links TRBV28 to TRBJ1-5, with D hard to call. V shed 3 bases and J shed 0 bases, with 9 bases lying between them. The CDR3 is made up of 15 amino acids. Per the germline V gene, CDR1 is MDHEN and CDR2 is SYDVKM. The CDR3 sequence is CASSFGVTSNQPQHF. Written as DNA, the CDR3 is TGTGCCAGCAGTTTTGGAGTAACTAGCAATCAGCCCCAGCATTTT.

The table lists this clonotype with a few counts. The V call is TRBV10-3, the J call TRBJ2-7, with 8 bases fitting TRBD1. This CDR3 has 11 residues. The junction had 5 bases not matched to a gene; V was cut back by 7 bases and J by 9 bases. The germline gives CDR1 ENHRY, CDR2 SYGVKD. In DNA form, the CDR3 reads TGTGCCATCACTGGACAGGGTGCGCAGTACTTC. Protein sequence: CAITGQGAQYF.

In regard to this clonotype: It may be a read error: a sequence one base away is much more abundant. The CDR3 ends on some other residue instead of the conserved phenylalanine or tryptophan, so this is likely a read error. The chain employs TRBV12-3 or TRBV12-4 and TRBJ1-6; TRBD1 aligns across 8 bases. V gave up 5 bases and J gave up 6 bases; unmatched junction bases: 24. The CDR3 covers 21 residues. The CDR3 DNA reads TGTGCCAGCAGTCACGTACCTTTTCCTTACAGGGGGGACCCAATTAATTCACCCCTCCACTCT. As protein: CASSHVPFPYRGDPINSPLHS.

V and J are TRBV18 and TRBJ1-4; D is ambiguous. Germline V gives CDR1 KGHSH, CDR2 LQKENI. Deletions cut 3 bases from V and 6 bases from J, with 8 bases between. This CDR3 is 13 amino acids long. The CDR3 region is CASSPAIYEKLFF. The CDR3 DNA reads as TGTGCCAGCTCACCTGCGATTTATGAAAAACTGTTTTTT. The full variable domain, rest sourced from reference TRBV18 and TRBJ1-4, is NAGVMQNPRHLVRRRGQEARLRCSPMKGHSHVYWYRQLPEEGLKFMVYLQKENIIDESGMPKERFSAEFPKEGPSILRIQQVVRGDSAAYFCASSPAIYEKLFFGSGTQLSVL.

This clonotype was counted ten times or more. The chain links TRBV12-3 or TRBV12-4 to TRBJ2-4, with D perhaps TRBD2 (5 bases). The CDR3 totals 11 residues. V dropped 2 bases and J dropped 9 bases, with 5 bases sitting between them. CDR3 bases: TGTGCCAGCAGTTTAAGCGGCATTCAGTACTTC. It encodes CASSLSGIQYF.